The present T cell receptor beta chain was sequenced within a study of beta chain features in type 1 diabetes. In regard to this clone: What it recognizes is unknown.

Since all of the isolated RNA was reverse transcribed, expressed TCRB transcripts were what got sequenced. Profiled with immunoSEQ multiplex PCR; TCRdb holds only in-frame clones, not every one. This table has about 99,000 clones, approximately 30% appearing once. The study's findings and limits: Among patients with Type 1 diabetes, TCRB CDR3s were moderately but significantly shorter in every one of the four CD4+ subsets. It was among patients, rather than healthy donors, that naive, central memory and Treg TCRB repertoires appeared more similar.

Germline CDR1 is LGHNA and CDR2 is YNFKEQ. The ends were cut back, 1 base at V and 3 bases at J, with 13 bases in the middle. The CDR3 spans 15 residues. The TCR sequence derives from a woman aged 18-29 years with type 1 diabetes. Sequencing used central memory CD4+ T cells from blood. The chain carries TRBV4-2 and TRBJ2-7; D perhaps matches TRBD1 (6 bases). Here the CDR3 DNA reads TGTGCCAGCAGCCAAGGGCCAGGGGAACACTACGAGCAGTACTTC. It encodes CASSQGPGEHYEQYF.